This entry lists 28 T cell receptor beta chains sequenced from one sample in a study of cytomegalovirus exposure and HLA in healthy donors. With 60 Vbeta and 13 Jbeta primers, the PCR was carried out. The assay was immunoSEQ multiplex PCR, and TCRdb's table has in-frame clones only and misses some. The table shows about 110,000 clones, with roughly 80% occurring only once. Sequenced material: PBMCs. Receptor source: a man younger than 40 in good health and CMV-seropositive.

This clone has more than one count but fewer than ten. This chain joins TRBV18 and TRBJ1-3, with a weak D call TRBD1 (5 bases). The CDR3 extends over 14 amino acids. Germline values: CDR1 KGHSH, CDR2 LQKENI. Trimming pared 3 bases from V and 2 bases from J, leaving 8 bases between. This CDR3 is CASSPETAGNTIYF. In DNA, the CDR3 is TGTGCCAGCTCACCGGAGACAGCTGGAAACACCATATATTTT.

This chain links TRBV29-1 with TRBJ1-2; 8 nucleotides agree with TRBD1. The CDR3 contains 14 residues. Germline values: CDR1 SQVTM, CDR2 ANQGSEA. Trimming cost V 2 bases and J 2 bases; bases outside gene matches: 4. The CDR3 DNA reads TGCAGCGTTGAACCGAACAGGGGGAACTATGGCTACACCTTC. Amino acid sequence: CSVEPNRGNYGYTF.

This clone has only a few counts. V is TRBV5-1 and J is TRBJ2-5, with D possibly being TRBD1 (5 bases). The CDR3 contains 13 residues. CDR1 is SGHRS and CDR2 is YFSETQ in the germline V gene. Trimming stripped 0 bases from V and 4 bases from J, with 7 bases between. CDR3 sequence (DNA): TGCGCCAGCAGCTTGGACAGGCGAGAGACCCAGTACTTC. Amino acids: CASSLDRRETQYF. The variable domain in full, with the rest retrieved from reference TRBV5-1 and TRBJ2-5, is KAGVTQTPRYLIKTRGQQVTLSCSPISGHRSVSWYQQTPGQGLQFLFEYFSETQRNKGNFPGRFSGRQFSNSRSEMNVSTLELGDSALYLCASSLDRRETQYFGPGTRLLVL.

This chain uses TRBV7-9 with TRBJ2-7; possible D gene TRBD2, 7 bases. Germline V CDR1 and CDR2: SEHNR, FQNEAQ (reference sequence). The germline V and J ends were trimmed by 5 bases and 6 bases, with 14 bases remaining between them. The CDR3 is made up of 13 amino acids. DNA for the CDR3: TGTGCCAGCAGCCGGGGGGCAGTAGGCGAGCAGTACTTC. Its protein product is CASSRGAVGEQYF.

CDR3 in DNA: TGCGCCAGCAGCCCAAACCCGGGACAGGGCGCGGAAAAACTGTTTTTT. Translation: CASSPNPGQGAEKLFF. This chain connects TRBV5-1 to TRBJ1-4, with TRBD1 identical over 9 bases. Trimming at V came to 4 bases and at J to 8 bases, leaving 12 bases not matched to a gene. The CDR3 is made up of 16 amino acids. Germline CDR1 and CDR2: SGHRS and YFSETQ.

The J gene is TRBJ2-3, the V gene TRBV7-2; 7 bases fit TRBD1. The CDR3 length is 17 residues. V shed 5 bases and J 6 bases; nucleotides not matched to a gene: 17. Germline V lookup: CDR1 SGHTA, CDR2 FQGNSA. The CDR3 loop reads CASSGYRGAKIWDTQYF. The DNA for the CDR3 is TGTGCCAGCAGCGGGTACAGGGGCGCAAAAATCTGGGATACGCAGTATTTT.

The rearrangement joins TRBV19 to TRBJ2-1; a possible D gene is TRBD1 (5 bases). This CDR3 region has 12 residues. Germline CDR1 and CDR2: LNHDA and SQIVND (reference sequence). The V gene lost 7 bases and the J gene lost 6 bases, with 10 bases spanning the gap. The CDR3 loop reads CASTLGANEQFF. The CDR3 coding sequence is TGTGCCAGTACCCTAGGGGCCAATGAGCAGTTCTTC.

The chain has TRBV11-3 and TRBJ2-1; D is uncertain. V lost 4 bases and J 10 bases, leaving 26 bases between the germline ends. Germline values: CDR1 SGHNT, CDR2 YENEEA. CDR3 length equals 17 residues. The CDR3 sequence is CASSSSISRGHPSEQFF. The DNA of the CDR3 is TGTGCCAGCAGCTCGTCTATCTCCAGAGGCCATCCGAGCGAGCAGTTCTTC.

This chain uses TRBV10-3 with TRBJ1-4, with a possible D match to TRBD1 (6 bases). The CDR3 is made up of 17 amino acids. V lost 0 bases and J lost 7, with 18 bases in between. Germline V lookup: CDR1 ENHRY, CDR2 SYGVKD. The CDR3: CAISESPQGLRGEKLFF. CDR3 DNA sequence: TGTGCCATCAGTGAGTCGCCACAGGGTCTGAGAGGTGAAAAACTGTTTTTT.

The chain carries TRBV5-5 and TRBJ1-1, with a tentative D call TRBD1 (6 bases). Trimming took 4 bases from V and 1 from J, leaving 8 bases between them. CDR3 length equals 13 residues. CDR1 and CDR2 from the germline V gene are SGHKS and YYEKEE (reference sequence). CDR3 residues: CASSDRPNTEAFF. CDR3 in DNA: TGTGCCAGCAGCGACAGGCCGAACACTGAAGCTTTCTTT.

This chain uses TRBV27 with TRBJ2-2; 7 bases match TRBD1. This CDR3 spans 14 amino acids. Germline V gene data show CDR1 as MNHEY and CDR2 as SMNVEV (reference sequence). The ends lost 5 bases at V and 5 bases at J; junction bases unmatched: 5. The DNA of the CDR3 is TGTGCCAGCAGTCTGACAGGGCGGACCGGGGAGCTGTTTTTT. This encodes CASSLTGRTGELFF.

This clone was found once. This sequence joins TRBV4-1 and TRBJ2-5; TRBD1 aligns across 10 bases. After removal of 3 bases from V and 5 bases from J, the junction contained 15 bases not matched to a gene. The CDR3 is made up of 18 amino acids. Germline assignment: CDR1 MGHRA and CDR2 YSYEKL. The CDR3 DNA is TGCGCCAGCAGCCAGGAACCGACAGGGGGCCCAAGGTTGGAGACCCAGTACTTC. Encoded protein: CASSQEPTGGPRLETQYF.

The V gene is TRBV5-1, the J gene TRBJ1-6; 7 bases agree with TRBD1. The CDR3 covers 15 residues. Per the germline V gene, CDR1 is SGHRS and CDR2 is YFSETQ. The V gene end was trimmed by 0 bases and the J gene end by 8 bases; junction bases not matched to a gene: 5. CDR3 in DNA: TGCGCCAGCAGCTTGGGGCCGGGACAGTATTCACCCCTCCACTTT. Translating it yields CASSLGPGQYSPLHF.

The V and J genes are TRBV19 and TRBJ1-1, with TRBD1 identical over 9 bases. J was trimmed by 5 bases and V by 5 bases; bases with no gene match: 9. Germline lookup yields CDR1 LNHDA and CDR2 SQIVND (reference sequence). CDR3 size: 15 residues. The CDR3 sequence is CASSPQGAKGTEAFF. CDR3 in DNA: TGTGCCAGTAGTCCACAGGGGGCGAAAGGAACTGAAGCTTTCTTT.

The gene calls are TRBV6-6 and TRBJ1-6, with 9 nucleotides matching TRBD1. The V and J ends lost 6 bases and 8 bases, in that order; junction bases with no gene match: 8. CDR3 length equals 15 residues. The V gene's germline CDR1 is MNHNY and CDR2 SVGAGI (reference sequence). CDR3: CASSQDRGPYSPLHF. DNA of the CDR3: TGTGCCAGCAGCCAGGACAGGGGCCCGTATTCACCCCTCCACTTT.

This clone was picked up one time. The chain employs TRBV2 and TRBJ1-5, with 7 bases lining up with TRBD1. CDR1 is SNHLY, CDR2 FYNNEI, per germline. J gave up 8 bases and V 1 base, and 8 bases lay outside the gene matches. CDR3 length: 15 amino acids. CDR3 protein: CASSEGGQGDKPQHF. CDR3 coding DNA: TGTGCCAGCAGTGAAGGCGGTCAGGGGGATAAGCCCCAGCATTTT.

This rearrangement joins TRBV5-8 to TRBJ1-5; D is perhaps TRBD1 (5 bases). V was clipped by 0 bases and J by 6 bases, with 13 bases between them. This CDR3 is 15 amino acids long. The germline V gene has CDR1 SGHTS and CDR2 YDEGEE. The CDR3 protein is CASSLGQGIPQPQHF. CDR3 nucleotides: TGTGCCAGCAGCTTGGGTCAGGGAATCCCTCAGCCCCAGCATTTT.

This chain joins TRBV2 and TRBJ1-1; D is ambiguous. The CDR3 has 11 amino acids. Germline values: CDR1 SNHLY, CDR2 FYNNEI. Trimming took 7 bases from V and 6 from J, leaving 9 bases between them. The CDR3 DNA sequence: TGTGCCAGCACCCCCGTCGCTGAAGCTTTCTTT. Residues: CASTPVAEAFF.

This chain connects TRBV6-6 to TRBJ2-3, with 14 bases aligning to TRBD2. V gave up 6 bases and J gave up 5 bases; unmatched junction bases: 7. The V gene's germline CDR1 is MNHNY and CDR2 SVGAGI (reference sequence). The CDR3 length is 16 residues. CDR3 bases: TGTGCCAGCAGGGGGCCGGGACTAGCGGGGGTAGATACGCAGTATTTT. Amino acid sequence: CASRGPGLAGVDTQYF.

The CDR3 sequence: CASSFRQGASREQYF. For the CDR3, the DNA is TGCGCCAGCAGCTTCCGACAGGGGGCTAGTCGCGAGCAGTACTTC. The chain carries TRBV5-1 and TRBJ2-5, with TRBD1 matching 10 bases. The better agreement between TRBJ2-7 and the DNA end casts doubt on the J call. Germline V gene sequence: CDR1 SGHRS, CDR2 YFSETQ. The CDR3 is 15 amino acids.

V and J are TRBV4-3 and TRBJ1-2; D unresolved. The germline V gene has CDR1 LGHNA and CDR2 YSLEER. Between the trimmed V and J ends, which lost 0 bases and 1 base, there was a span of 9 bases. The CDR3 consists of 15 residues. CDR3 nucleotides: TGCGCCAGCAGCCAAGATCCCACAGTTAACTATGGCTACACCTTC. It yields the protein CASSQDPTVNYGYTF.

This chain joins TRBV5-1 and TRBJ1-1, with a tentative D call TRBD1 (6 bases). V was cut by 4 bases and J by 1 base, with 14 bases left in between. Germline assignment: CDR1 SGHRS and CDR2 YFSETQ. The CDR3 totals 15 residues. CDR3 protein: CASSARDTPNTEAFF. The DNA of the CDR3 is TGCGCCAGCAGCGCCCGGGACACTCCGAACACTGAAGCTTTCTTT.

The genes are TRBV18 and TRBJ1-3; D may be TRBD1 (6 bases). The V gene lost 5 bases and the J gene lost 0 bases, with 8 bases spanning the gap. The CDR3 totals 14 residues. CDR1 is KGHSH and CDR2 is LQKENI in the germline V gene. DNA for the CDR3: TGTGCCAGCTCAGGACAGAGCTCTGGAAACACCATATATTTT. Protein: CASSGQSSGNTIYF.

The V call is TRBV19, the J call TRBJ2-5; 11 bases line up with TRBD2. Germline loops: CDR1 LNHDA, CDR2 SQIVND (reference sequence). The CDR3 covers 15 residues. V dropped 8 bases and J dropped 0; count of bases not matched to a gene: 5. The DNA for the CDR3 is TGTGCCAGTGGACTAGCGGGTTTGTACCAAGAGACCCAGTACTTC. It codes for CASGLAGLYQETQYF.

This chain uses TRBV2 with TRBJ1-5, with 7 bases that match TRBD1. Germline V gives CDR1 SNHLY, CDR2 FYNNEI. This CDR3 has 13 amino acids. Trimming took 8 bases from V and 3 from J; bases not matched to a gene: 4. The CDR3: CASSGQANQPQHF. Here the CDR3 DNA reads TGTGCCAGCTCTGGACAGGCCAATCAGCCCCAGCATTTT.

The CDR3 sequence is CASSFRGETQYF. CDR3 bases: TGCGCCAGCAGCTTTAGGGGGGAGACCCAGTACTTC. The chain carries TRBV5-1 and TRBJ2-5; a possible D gene is TRBD1 (6 bases). The CDR3 is made up of 12 amino acids. The ends were cut back, 2 bases at V and 5 bases at J, with 7 bases in the middle. Germline CDR1 SGHRS, CDR2 YFSETQ.

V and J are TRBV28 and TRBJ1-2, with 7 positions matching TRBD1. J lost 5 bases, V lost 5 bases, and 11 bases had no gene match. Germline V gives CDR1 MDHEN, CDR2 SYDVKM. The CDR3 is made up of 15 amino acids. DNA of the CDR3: TGTGCCAGCAGTGCCGGGACAGACCAGGGGTATGGCTACACCTTC. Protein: CASSAGTDQGYGYTF.

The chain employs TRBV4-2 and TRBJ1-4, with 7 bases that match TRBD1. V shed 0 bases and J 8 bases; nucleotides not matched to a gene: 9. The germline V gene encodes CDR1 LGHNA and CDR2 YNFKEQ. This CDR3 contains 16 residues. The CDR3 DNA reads TGTGCCAGCAGCCAAGATCGAGGGGGCTCTGGGGAAAAACTGTTTTTT. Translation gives CASSQDRGGSGEKLFF.